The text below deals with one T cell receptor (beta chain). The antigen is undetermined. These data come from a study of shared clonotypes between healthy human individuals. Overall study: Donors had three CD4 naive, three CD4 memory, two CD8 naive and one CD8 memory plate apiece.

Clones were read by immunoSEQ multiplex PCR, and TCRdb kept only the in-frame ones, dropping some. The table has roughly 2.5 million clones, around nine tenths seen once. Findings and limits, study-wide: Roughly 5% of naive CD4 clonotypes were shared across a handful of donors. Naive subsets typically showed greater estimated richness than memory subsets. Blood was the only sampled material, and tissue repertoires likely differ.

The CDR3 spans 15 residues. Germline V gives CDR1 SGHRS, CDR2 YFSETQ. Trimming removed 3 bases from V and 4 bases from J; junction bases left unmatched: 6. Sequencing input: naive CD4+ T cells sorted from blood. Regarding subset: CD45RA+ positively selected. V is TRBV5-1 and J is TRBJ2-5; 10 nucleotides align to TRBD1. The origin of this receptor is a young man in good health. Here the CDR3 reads CASSWTGGGRETQYF. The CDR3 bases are TGCGCCAGCAGCTGGACAGGGGGAGGGAGAGAGACCCAGTACTTC.